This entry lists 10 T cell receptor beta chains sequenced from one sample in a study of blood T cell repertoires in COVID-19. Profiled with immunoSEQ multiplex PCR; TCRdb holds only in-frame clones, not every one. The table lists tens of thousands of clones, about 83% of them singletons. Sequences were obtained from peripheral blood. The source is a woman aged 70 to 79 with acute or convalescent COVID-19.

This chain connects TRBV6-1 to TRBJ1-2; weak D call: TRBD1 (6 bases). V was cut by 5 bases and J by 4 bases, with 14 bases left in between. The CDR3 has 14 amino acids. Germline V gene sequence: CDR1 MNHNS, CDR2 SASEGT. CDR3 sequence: CASSTPQDSYGYTF. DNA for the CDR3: TGTGCCAGCAGTACCCCGCAGGACAGCTATGGCTACACCTTC.

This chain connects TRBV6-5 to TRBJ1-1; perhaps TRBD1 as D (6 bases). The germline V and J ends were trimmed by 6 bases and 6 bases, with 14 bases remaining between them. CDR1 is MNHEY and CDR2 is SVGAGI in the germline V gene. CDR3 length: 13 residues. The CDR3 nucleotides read TGTGCCAGCAGAAAAGGGGGTTACGCTGAAGCTTTCTTT. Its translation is CASRKGGYAEAFF.

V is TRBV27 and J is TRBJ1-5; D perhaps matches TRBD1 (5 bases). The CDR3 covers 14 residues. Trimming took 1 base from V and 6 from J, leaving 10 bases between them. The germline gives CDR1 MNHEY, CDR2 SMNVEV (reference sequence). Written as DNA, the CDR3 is TGTGCCAGCAGTTTATATGGGGCGAGTCAGCCCCAGCATTTT. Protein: CASSLYGASQPQHF.

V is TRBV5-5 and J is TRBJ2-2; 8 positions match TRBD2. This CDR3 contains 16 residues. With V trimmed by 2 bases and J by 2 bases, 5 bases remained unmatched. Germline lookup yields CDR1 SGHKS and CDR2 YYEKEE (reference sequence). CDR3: CASSLVREVNTGELFF. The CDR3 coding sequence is TGTGCCAGCAGCTTAGTGCGGGAGGTAAACACCGGGGAGCTGTTTTTT. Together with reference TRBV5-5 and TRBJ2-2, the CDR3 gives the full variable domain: DAGVTQSPTHLIKTRGQQVTLRCSPISGHKSVSWYQQVLGQGPQFIFQYYEKEERGRGNFPDRFSARQFPNYSSELNVNALLLGDSALYLCASSLVREVNTGELFFGEGSRLTVL.

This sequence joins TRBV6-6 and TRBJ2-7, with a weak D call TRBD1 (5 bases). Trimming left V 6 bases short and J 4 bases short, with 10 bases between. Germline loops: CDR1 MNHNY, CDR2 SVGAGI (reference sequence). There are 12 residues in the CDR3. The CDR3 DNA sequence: TGTGCCAGCAGCCGAGACAGTTACGAGCAGTACGTC. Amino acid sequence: CASSRDSYEQYV.

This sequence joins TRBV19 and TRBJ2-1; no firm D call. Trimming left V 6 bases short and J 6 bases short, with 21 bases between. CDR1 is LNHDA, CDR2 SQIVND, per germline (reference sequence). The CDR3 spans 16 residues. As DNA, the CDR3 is TGTGCCAGTAGCGACCCGCGAGGTCGAAGTGCCAATGAGCAGTTCTTC. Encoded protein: CASSDPRGRSANEQFF. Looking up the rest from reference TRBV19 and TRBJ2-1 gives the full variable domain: DGGITQSPKYLFRKEGQNVTLSCEQNLNHDAMYWYRQDPGQGLRLIYYSQIVNDFQKGDIAEGYSVSREKKESFPLTVTSAQKNPTAFYLCASSDPRGRSANEQFFGPGTRLTVL.

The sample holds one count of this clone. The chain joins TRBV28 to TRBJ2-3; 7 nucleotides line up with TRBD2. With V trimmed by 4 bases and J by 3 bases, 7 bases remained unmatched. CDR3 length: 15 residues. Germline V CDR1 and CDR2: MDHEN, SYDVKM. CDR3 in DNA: TGTGCCAGCAGTTCTTATGGGGGGGGGACAGATACGCAGTATTTT. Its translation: CASSSYGGGTDTQYF.

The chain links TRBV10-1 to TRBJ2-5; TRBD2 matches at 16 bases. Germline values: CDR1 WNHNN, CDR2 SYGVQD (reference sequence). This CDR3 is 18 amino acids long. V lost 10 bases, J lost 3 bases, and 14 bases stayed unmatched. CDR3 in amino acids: CAITTQSGTSGREETQYF. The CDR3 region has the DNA TGCGCCATCACAACGCAGAGCGGGACTAGCGGGAGGGAAGAGACCCAGTACTTC.

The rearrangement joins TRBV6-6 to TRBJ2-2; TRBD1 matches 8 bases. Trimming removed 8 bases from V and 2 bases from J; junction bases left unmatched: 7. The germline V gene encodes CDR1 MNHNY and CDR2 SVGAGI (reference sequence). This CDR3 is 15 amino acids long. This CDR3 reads CASGMTGANTGELFF. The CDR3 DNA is TGTGCCAGCGGTATGACAGGGGCTAACACCGGGGAGCTGTTTTTT.

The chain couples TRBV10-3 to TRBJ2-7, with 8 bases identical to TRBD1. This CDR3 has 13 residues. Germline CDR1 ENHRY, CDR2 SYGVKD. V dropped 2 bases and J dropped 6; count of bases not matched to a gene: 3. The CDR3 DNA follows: TGTGCCATCAGTGAGACAGGGGGTTCCGAGCAGTACGTC. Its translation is CAISETGGSEQYV.